This T cell receptor (beta chain) was profiled in a study of human CD8 memory T cell subsets. Points from the study as a whole: Between stem-like memory and precursor exhausted T cell repertoires, overlap was minimal.

Note on this clonotype: Its antigen is not identified.

UMI-labeled 5' RACE generated the TCR beta libraries. TCRdb processed the 5' RACE reads again and assigns one entry to each CDR3 protein, with no DNA. Here the sample table reports about 17,000 distinct CDR3 sequences. The TCR comes from a human donor in good health. The sample taken for sequencing was CD8+ T cells from PBMCs.

The CDR3 sequence is CASSLDGGEQYF. This chain uses TRBV5-8 with TRBJ2-7. CDR3 size: 12 residues. In germline, CDR1 is SGHTS, CDR2 YDEGEE.